This T cell receptor beta chain was captured in a study of cytomegalovirus exposure and HLA in healthy donors. The primer mix had 60 Vbeta and 13 Jbeta primers. Using immunoSEQ multiplex PCR, the repertoire was profiled, and TCRdb retains in-frame clones only, with some absent. The table has roughly 86,000 clones, roughly 73% seen once. This CDR3 is built from 16 residues. Germline values: CDR1 MNHNY, CDR2 SVGAGI (reference sequence). V was cut by 6 bases and J by 1 base, with 18 bases left in between. Study-level results: One cluster of highly shared sequence variants probably arose as a sequencing artifact. Researchers left out some V segments, among them TRBV6-2 and TRBV6-3, as indistinguishable. Most TCR beta V segments were productive about 90% or about 30% of the time in an earlier analysis.

This clone was observed a single time. The antigen is not known. This chain links TRBV6-6 with TRBJ1-2; D remains unclear. The sample consisted of PBMCs. The sequence derives from a man in his fifties or sixties in good health and CMV-seropositive. The CDR3 protein is CASSPTGGRNNYGYTF. CDR3 DNA sequence: TGTGCCAGCAGCCCCACGGGAGGGAGAAATAACTATGGCTACACCTTC.